This T cell receptor delta chain comes out of a study of gamma-delta chains in newborns, infants, children. The overall study: Polyclonal expansion of innate γδ T cells after birth follows microbial exposure.

This clone qualifies as medium-sized. TCRdb made new clone calls on the reads using CATT. The sample holds some 10,000 delta-chain clones, approximately 8.2% seen once. Germline lookup yields CDR1 GEAIGNYY and CDR2 EKD. CDR3 length: 16 residues. Unmatched junction bases numbered 6, after V lost 2 bases and J lost 4 bases. The specimen was blood. The receptor's source is a child who was a newborn, infant or young child, either healthy, febrile or measles-vaccinated (not recorded which). V usage is TRDV2 and J usage is TRDJ2, with 10 bases that match TRDD3. CDR3 DNA sequence: TGTGCCTGTGACAGGTTGGGGGATACCGCGACAGCACAACTCTTCTTT. Amino acids: CACDRLGDTATAQLFF.